This T cell receptor (beta chain) was recorded in a study of T cell repertoires in cytomegalovirus infection. Study overall: Through public TCR beta signatures, both CMV infection and matching HLA type were indicated. Overall study results and limits: In two of eight donors, the top clonotype was HLA-C-restricted CMV-specific. Totalled public TCR beta family frequency picked out people who carried CMV plus the relevant HLA.

Points on this clonotype: Its antigen is not known.

Using its own MiXCR run on the reads, TCRdb lists one record per CDR3 protein. The sample includes 680,000 or so distinct CDR3 sequences, around 31% seen only once; the top ten take 15% to 20%. The germline V gene has CDR1 DFQATT and CDR2 SNEGSKA (reference sequence). J lost 6 bases, V lost 4 bases, and 7 bases had no gene match. CDR3 length equals 14 residues. This specimen was cultured PBMCs, taken from culture after CMV antigen stimulation. This sequence was found in a human donor in good health (CMV status not recorded). Some clones in this sample may be carry-over from other donors' samples. The chain couples TRBV20-1 to TRBJ2-1; 9 positions match TRBD2. For the CDR3, the DNA is TGCAGTGCTACGACCGGGACTAGCTTCAATGAGCAGTTCTTC. Residues: CSATTGTSFNEQFF.